The 10 T cell receptor beta chains below come from one sample, sequenced in a study of radiation and T cells in renal cell carcinoma. The repertoire was sequenced with immunoSEQ multiplex PCR; TCRdb's copy has only in-frame clones and lacks some. The sample yields 8,500 to 10,000 clones, about 60% seen once. The treatment: 15 Gy SBRT to primary tumor, nephrectomy 4 weeks later. Material: tumor tissue, obtained from a patient whose treatment included radiotherapy and nephrectomy. Every receptor here comes from a man in his 60s with renal cell carcinoma.

A single count supports this clone. This sequence joins TRBV27 and TRBJ1-1; TRBD1 is a possible D gene (6 bases). V lost 2 bases, J lost 4 bases, and 8 bases lay in between. Per the germline V gene, CDR1 is MNHEY and CDR2 is SMNVEV (reference sequence). CDR3 length: 13 amino acids. The CDR3 sequence: CASSLAGATEAFF. CDR3 DNA: TGTGCCAGCAGTTTAGCGGGGGCCACTGAAGCTTTCTTT.

The chain couples TRBV5-1 to TRBJ1-1; 7 bases are a match to TRBD1. Germline V gene lookup returns CDR1 SGHRS and CDR2 YFSETQ. The junction had 10 bases not matched to a gene; V was cut back by 6 bases and J by 2 bases. The CDR3 is made up of 15 amino acids. CDR3 in DNA: TGCGCCAGCACCCAGGGGGGGCAGGTTAACACTGAAGCTTTCTTT. It translates to CASTQGGQVNTEAFF.

The table lists this clone with a few counts. This rearrangement joins TRBV10-3 to TRBJ2-7; 11 nucleotides line up with TRBD2. CDR3 length: 15 amino acids. CDR1 is ENHRY, CDR2 SYGVKD, per germline. The V segment lost 7 bases and the J segment 2 bases; nucleotides outside the gene matches: 7. CDR3 bases: TGTGCCATCAAGGCCGGGACTAGCGGACCCTACGAGCAGTACTTC. Protein product: CAIKAGTSGPYEQYF.

This chain joins TRBV7-9 and TRBJ2-3; a weak D match, TRBD1 (6 bases). The CDR3 length is 16 residues. The germline gives CDR1 SEHNR, CDR2 FQNEAQ (reference sequence). The V end lost 5 bases, the J end lost 0 bases, and 15 bases lay between the germline ends. The CDR3 spells CASSLKRGGSTDTQYF. CDR3 bases: TGTGCCAGCAGCCTGAAACGTGGGGGCAGCACAGATACGCAGTATTTT.

This clone was observed a handful of times. The identical CDR3 is also encoded by other nucleotide sequences in the sample. The chain uses TRBV7-2 and TRBJ2-3, with unresolved D. CDR3 size: 11 residues. V lost 3 bases to trimming and J lost 5 bases, with 3 bases between them. Germline assignment: CDR1 SGHTA and CDR2 FQGNSA. For the CDR3, the DNA is TGTGCCAGCAGCTTCCGAGATACGCAGTATTTT. Amino acid sequence: CASSFRDTQYF.

The rearrangement links TRBV20-1 to TRBJ2-1; D unclear. This CDR3 is built from 11 residues. With 0 bases removed from V and 10 bases from J, the gap between germline ends came to 7 bases. Germline-derived CDR1 and CDR2 are DFQATT and SNEGSKA (reference sequence). The CDR3 DNA follows: TGCAGTGCTAGAGATCGTCTAGAGCAGTTCTTC. This gives the protein CSARDRLEQFF.

By share, this clone counts as large. This sequence joins TRBV9 and TRBJ1-1; no clear D gene. CDR1 and CDR2 (germline): SGDLS, YYNGEE. Trimming cost V 0 bases and J 0 bases, with 3 bases left between them. The CDR3 contains 13 residues. DNA for the CDR3: TGTGCCAGCAGCGTAGACATGAACACTGAAGCTTTCTTT. Translated: CASSVDMNTEAFF.

CDR3 amino acids: CASSLVGRGPNTEAFF. The CDR3 nucleotides are TGTGCCAGCAGCTTAGTTGGCAGGGGGCCGAACACTGAAGCTTTCTTT. V is TRBV7-9 and J is TRBJ1-1, with TRBD1 matching over 8 bases. In germline, CDR1 is SEHNR, CDR2 FQNEAQ (reference sequence). The trim removed 1 base at V and 1 base at J, leaving 5 bases unmatched. This CDR3 is 16 amino acids long.

The gene calls are TRBV11-2 and TRBJ1-4; TRBD1 is a possible D gene (5 bases). Germline CDR1 reads SGHAT; CDR2 reads FQNNGV. The V end lost 3 bases, the J end lost 5 bases, and 10 bases lay between the germline ends. There are 14 residues in the CDR3. The CDR3 reads CASSFRGGNEKLFF. As DNA, the CDR3 is TGTGCCAGCAGCTTTCGGGGGGGAAATGAAAAACTGTTTTTT.

The chain carries TRBV18 and TRBJ1-4, with 10 bases lining up with TRBD1. V lost 3 bases, J lost 8 bases, and 6 bases stayed unmatched. Germline V gene data show CDR1 as KGHSH and CDR2 as LQKENI. This CDR3 contains 15 residues. The CDR3 nucleotides read TGTGCCAGCTCACCTGACAGGGGGCCTGAGGAAAAACTGTTTTTT. Translation gives CASSPDRGPEEKLFF. Variable domain in full (rest from reference TRBV18 and TRBJ1-4): NAGVMQNPRHLVRRRGQEARLRCSPMKGHSHVYWYRQLPEEGLKFMVYLQKENIIDESGMPKERFSAEFPKEGPSILRIQQVVRGDSAAYFCASSPDRGPEEKLFFGSGTQLSVL.